The sequence of this T cell receptor beta chain was determined in a study of T cells after yellow fever vaccination. Regarding the study as a whole: Clones that expanded after primary vaccination mostly reappeared after the booster (less than 98% CD4, 88% CD8). Within FACS-sorted repertoires, abundant clonotypes contaminating from the bulk population could be present.

In regard to this clonotype: Its antigen is unidentified.

TCRdb analysed the 5' RACE reads with MiXCR anew, one entry per CDR3 protein. The profile shows about 340,000 distinct CDR3 sequences, 8.5% to 9% of them singletons. Looked up from germline, CDR1 is MDHEN and CDR2 is SYDVKM. There are 15 residues in the CDR3. The ends were cut back, 3 bases at V and 1 base at J, with 13 bases in the middle. This TCR was sampled from a man aged 18 to 29 who received the YFV17D yellow fever vaccine. The specimen comprised PBMCs, sampled on the day of the first yellow fever vaccination. The rearrangement joins TRBV28 to TRBJ2-7, with D perhaps TRBD1 (6 bases). CDR3 amino acids: CASSLAGVWSYEQYV. CDR3 DNA: TGTGCCAGCAGTTTGGCAGGGGTTTGGTCCTACGAGCAGTACGTC.